The 20 T cell receptor beta chains in this list originate from one sample, sequenced in a study of T cell responses to AZD1222 COVID-19 vaccine. Assay: immunoSEQ multiplex PCR; the TCRdb copy retains only in-frame clones and omits some. The table lists roughly 100,000 clones, around 90% of them singletons, with around 4.8% in the top ten. The input for sequencing was peripheral blood, taken on day 0 of AZD1222 vaccination. The receptors were gathered from an adult in good health.

This chain uses TRBV21-1 with TRBJ2-4; the table names TRBD2, a call not compared with the DNA. TRBV21-1 is described as a pseudogene. This CDR3 comprises 20 residues. CDR3 sequence reads: CASTGRPVVEGKLAKNIQYF. The CDR3 nucleotides read TGTGCCTCCACGGGCCGTCCTGTTGTGGAGGGGAAGTTAGCCAAAAACATTCAGTACTTC.

V gene TRBV2 combines with J gene TRBJ1-2, with D unclear. From germline, CDR1 is SNHLY and CDR2 FYNNEI. V lost 3 bases, J lost 5 bases, and 13 bases lay in between. This CDR3 is 14 amino acids long. The CDR3 DNA follows: TGTGCCAGCAGTGATTCACTTTCGTGGTATGGCTACACCTTC. It is translated as CASSDSLSWYGYTF.

The gene calls are TRBV10-3 and TRBJ1-2; D unclear. With 6 bases removed from V and 5 bases from J, the gap between germline ends came to 13 bases. This CDR3 has 13 residues. Germline CDR1 ENHRY, CDR2 SYGVKD. The CDR3 nucleotides are TGTGCCATCAGCCCGGGAGACGAATATGGCTACACCTTC. Amino acids: CAISPGDEYGYTF.

V gene TRBV28 combines with J gene TRBJ2-2, with D possibly being TRBD2 (6 bases). Germline V lookup: CDR1 MDHEN, CDR2 SYDVKM. The CDR3 covers 13 residues. V dropped 2 bases and J dropped 7 bases, with 8 bases sitting between them. As DNA, the CDR3 is TGTGCCAGCAGTTTAGGGGGGAACGGGGAGCTGTTTTTT. Translating gives CASSLGGNGELFF.

The chain couples TRBV18 to TRBJ2-1, with 9 bases identical to TRBD2. Germline-derived CDR1 and CDR2 are KGHSH and LQKENI. This CDR3 region has 18 residues. Germline trimming cut 1 base from V and 0 bases from J; bases unmatched to any gene: 7. The CDR3 bases are TGTGCCAGCTCACCACTTATGCTAGCGGGGAACTCCTACAATGAGCAGTTCTTC. Residues: CASSPLMLAGNSYNEQFF.

This clone was detected a few times. This sequence joins TRBV10-3 and TRBJ1-1; 7 bases match TRBD1. The CDR3 length is 16 residues. J gave up 3 bases and V 0 bases, and 7 bases lay outside the gene matches. CDR1 ENHRY and CDR2 SYGVKD come from the germline V gene. The CDR3 reads CAISESDREAYTEAFF. DNA for the CDR3: TGTGCCATCAGTGAGTCAGACAGGGAAGCTTACACTGAAGCTTTCTTT.

The chain employs TRBV7-9 and TRBJ1-1; D uncertain. V lost 0 bases, J lost 4 bases, and 18 bases lay in between. The CDR3 consists of 17 residues. Germline CDR1 is SEHNR and CDR2 is FQNEAQ (reference sequence). Here the CDR3 DNA reads TGTGCCAGCAGCTTAGCCTCTTTGGGTGGGCGGGCCACTGAAGCTTTCTTT. Translation: CASSLASLGGRATEAFF.

The V and J genes are TRBV19 and TRBJ2-5; TRBD2 might be the D (5 bases). V shed 6 bases and J shed 2 bases, with 16 bases lying between them. The CDR3 is 15 amino acids. Germline-derived CDR1 and CDR2 are LNHDA and SQIVND (reference sequence). The CDR3 nucleotides read TGTGCCAGTAGAGGGCTCGAGACGGGGCAAGAGACCCAGTACTTC. It yields the protein CASRGLETGQETQYF. The entire variable domain, with the rest obtained from reference TRBV19 and TRBJ2-5, is as follows: DGGITQSPKYLFRKEGQNVTLSCEQNLNHDAMYWYRQDPGQGLRLIYYSQIVNDFQKGDIAEGYSVSREKKESFPLTVTSAQKNPTAFYLCASRGLETGQETQYFGPGTRLLVL.

The V gene is TRBV6-5, the J gene TRBJ2-2; D call uncertain. Trimming cost V 3 bases and J 1 base, with 12 bases left between them. CDR1 and CDR2 from the germline V gene are MNHEY and SVGAGI. This CDR3 region has 16 residues. The chain's CDR3 is CASSYLAGLNTGELFF. The CDR3 nucleotides are TGTGCCAGCAGTTATTTGGCAGGCCTGAACACCGGGGAGCTGTTTTTT.

The chain has TRBV6-4 and TRBJ1-2; D call uncertain. V lost 0 bases and J 4 bases, leaving 21 bases between the germline ends. Looked up from germline, CDR1 is MRHNA and CDR2 is SNTAGT. The length of the CDR3 is 18 residues. The CDR3 protein is CASSDSNFRLWFSYGYTF. The CDR3 DNA reads as TGTGCCAGCAGTGACTCGAATTTTAGGCTCTGGTTTTCCTATGGCTACACCTTC.

CDR3 nucleotide sequence: TGCGCCAGCAGCCAAGGGGGGTTTTTCTATGGCTACACCTTC. Amino acids: CASSQGGFFYGYTF. This chain uses TRBV4-1 with TRBJ1-2; D perhaps matches TRBD1 (5 bases). The V end was cut by 1 base, the J end by 4 bases, with 10 bases between. The CDR3 consists of 14 residues. Germline-derived CDR1 and CDR2 are MGHRA and YSYEKL.

CDR3 residues: CASSVVAGGPTNYGYTF. For the CDR3, the DNA is TGCGCCAGCAGCGTAGTAGCCGGGGGCCCTACTAACTATGGCTACACCTTC. The V call is TRBV4-1, the J call TRBJ1-2; D might be TRBD1 (6 bases). CDR1 is MGHRA, CDR2 YSYEKL, per germline. The V end lost 5 bases, the J end lost 0 bases, and 19 bases lay between the germline ends. The length of the CDR3 is 17 residues.

This clone came up once. The V and J genes are TRBV5-6 and TRBJ1-1, with TRBD1 as a possible D gene (5 bases). Per germline, CDR1 SGHDT and CDR2 YYEEEE. The CDR3 extends over 16 amino acids. Trimming took 3 bases from V and 9 from J, leaving 24 bases between them. The CDR3 DNA reads as TGTGCCAGCAGCTATAGTCAGGGAACCCACTTTCGGAAAGCTTTCTTT. Translated: CASSYSQGTHFRKAFF.

The chain joins TRBV6-5 to TRBJ1-2; tentatively, D is TRBD1 (5 bases). Trimming pared 8 bases from V and 4 bases from J, leaving 17 bases between. The CDR3 is made up of 14 amino acids. Germline loops: CDR1 MNHEY, CDR2 SVGAGI. The CDR3 nucleotides read TGTGCCAGCGGGACGAGCTCCCTCTTCTATGGCTACACCTTC. The encoded protein is CASGTSSLFYGYTF.

V usage is TRBV30 and J usage is TRBJ1-5, with a weak D call TRBD1 (6 bases). The CDR3 length is 15 residues. Germline CDR1 and CDR2: GTSNPN and SVGIG (reference sequence). V lost 3 bases and J 0 bases, leaving 12 bases between the germline ends. The CDR3 sequence: CAWSPTGTSNQPQHF. CDR3 DNA sequence: TGTGCCTGGAGCCCGACAGGCACTAGCAATCAGCCCCAGCATTTT.

This chain links TRBV18 with TRBJ2-1; D uncertain. Trimming stripped 3 bases from V and 0 bases from J, with 9 bases between. This CDR3 contains 15 residues. Germline CDR1 is KGHSH and CDR2 is LQKENI. This chain's CDR3 is CASSPPNFSYNEQFF. DNA of the CDR3: TGTGCCAGCTCACCTCCTAACTTCTCCTACAATGAGCAGTTCTTC. Filled out from reference TRBV18 and TRBJ2-1, the complete variable domain reads NAGVMQNPRHLVRRRGQEARLRCSPMKGHSHVYWYRQLPEEGLKFMVYLQKENIIDESGMPKERFSAEFPKEGPSILRIQQVVRGDSAAYFCASSPPNFSYNEQFFGPGTRLTVL.

The chain carries TRBV19 and TRBJ1-2, with a tentative D call TRBD1 (6 bases). The CDR3 is 15 amino acids. Germline-derived CDR1 and CDR2 are LNHDA and SQIVND (reference sequence). V lost 7 bases and J lost 4, with 19 bases in between. CDR3 sequence reads: CASIGKGGGGYGYTF. Written as DNA, the CDR3 is TGTGCCAGTATAGGAAAGGGGGGCGGAGGCTATGGCTACACCTTC.

This clone was counted only a few times. V gene TRBV5-1 combines with J gene TRBJ2-1; 8 nucleotides align to TRBD2. The CDR3 sequence is 15 residues long. Looked up from germline, CDR1 is SGHRS and CDR2 is YFSETQ. J gave up 5 bases and V 6 bases, and 10 bases lay outside the gene matches. In DNA, the CDR3 is TGCGCCAGCACCCGGGGGGGCAGGCGCCACAATGAGCAGTTCTTC. Translation: CASTRGGRRHNEQFF. Full variable domain (missing parts from reference TRBV5-1 and TRBJ2-1): KAGVTQTPRYLIKTRGQQVTLSCSPISGHRSVSWYQQTPGQGLQFLFEYFSETQRNKGNFPGRFSGRQFSNSRSEMNVSTLELGDSALYLCASTRGGRRHNEQFFGPGTRLTVL.

V gene TRBV19 combines with J gene TRBJ2-2, with D hard to call. V dropped 5 bases and J dropped 6 bases, with 10 bases sitting between them. Germline loops: CDR1 LNHDA, CDR2 SQIVND (reference sequence). The CDR3 has 13 amino acids. CDR3 region: CASSFPSPGELFF. CDR3 nucleotides: TGTGCCAGTAGTTTTCCCTCCCCCGGGGAGCTGTTTTTT.

The chain is built from TRBV5-1 and TRBJ2-5, with TRBD2 matching over 13 bases. The CDR3 length is 15 residues. Per germline, CDR1 SGHRS and CDR2 YFSETQ. Trimming removed 6 bases from V and 3 bases from J; junction bases left unmatched: 5. The CDR3 DNA sequence: TGCGCCAGCAATACCGGGACTAGCGGGGAAGAGACCCAGTACTTC. Its protein is CASNTGTSGEETQYF.